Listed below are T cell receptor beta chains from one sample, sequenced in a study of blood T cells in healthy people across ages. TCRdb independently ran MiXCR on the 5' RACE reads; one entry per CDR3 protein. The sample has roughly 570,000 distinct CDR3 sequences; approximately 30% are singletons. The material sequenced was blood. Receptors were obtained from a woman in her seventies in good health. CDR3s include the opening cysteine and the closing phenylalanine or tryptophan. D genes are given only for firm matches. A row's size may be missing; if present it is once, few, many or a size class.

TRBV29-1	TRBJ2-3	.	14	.	TGCAGCGTTGCCCAGGGGTCGGGTGCAGATACGCAGTATTTT	CSVAQGSGADTQYF
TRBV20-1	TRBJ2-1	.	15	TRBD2	TGCAGTGCCCGTACTAGCGGGGGCCTCTACAATGAGCAGTTCTTC	CSARTSGGLYNEQFF
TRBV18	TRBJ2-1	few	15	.	TGTGCCAGCTCACCAGGAATAGGGGGTGGCGATGAGCAGTTCTTC	CASSPGIGGGDEQFF
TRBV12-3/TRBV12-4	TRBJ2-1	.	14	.	TGTGCCAGCAGGGTCCTTACAGGGAGTAATGAGCAGTTCTTC	CASRVLTGSNEQFF
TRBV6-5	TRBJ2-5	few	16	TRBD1	TGTGCCAGCAGTTACTCGGGACAGGGGTTTGGAGAGACCCAGTACTTC	CASSYSGQGFGETQYF
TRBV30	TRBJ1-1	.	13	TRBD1	TGTGCCTGGACGACAGGGACGAACACTGAAGCTTTCTTT	CAWTTGTNTEAFF
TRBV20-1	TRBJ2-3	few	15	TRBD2	TGCAGTGCTAAACTAGCGGGGGGTAGCACAGATACGCAGTATTTT	CSAKLAGGSTDTQYF
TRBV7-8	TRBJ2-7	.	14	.	TGTGCCAGCAGCCAGAACAGGGACTTATACGAGCAGTACTTC	CASSQNRDLYEQYF
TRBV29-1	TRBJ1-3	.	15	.	TGCAGCGTTGGGGACCGACGAGTGTTAGGAAACACCATATATTTT	CSVGDRRVLGNTIYF
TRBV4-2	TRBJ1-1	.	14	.	TGTGCCAGCAGCCAGAGACAGGAGGGCACTGAAGCTTTCTTT	CASSQRQEGTEAFF
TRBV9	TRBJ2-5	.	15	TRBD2	TGTGCCAGCAGCGTAGCGGGGGGATTAAAAGAGACCCAGTACTTC	CASSVAGGLKETQYF
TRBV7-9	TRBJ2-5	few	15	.	TGTGCCAGCAGCCTCGGACCTTCGGGCCAAGAGACCCAGTACTTC	CASSLGPSGQETQYF